A few counts support the clone carrying this T cell receptor (beta chain). The antigen remains undetermined. This CDR3 comprises 14 residues. With 0 bases removed from V and 6 bases from J, the gap between germline ends came to 13 bases. Germline CDR1 SGDLS, CDR2 YYNGEE. The data originate from a study of blood T cells in healthy people across ages. Study information: Template-switching capture recovered about one barcoded beta molecule per two T cells. Whole-study findings and limits: Long-lived donors had more naive CD4+ cells and higher diversity than aged donors.

A second about 7 to 11 cycle PCR used barcoded and J-beta primers. TCRdb called the 5' RACE reads again in MiXCR, with one record for every CDR3 protein. The data show 750,000 or so distinct CDR3 sequences, 20% to 25% seen once. This sample also belongs to another study, concerning T cells of mothers and their children. Per that paper: For the second PCR, the M1S primer put in sample barcodes and 2-4 random nucleotides.

Sequencing was performed on blood. The sequence came from a boy aged 5-17 years in good health. The rearrangement uses TRBV9 and TRBJ2-7; no firm D call. This chain's CDR3 is CASSVDSGIGEQYF. CDR3 nucleotides: TGTGCCAGCAGCGTAGATTCGGGTATCGGCGAGCAGTACTTC.